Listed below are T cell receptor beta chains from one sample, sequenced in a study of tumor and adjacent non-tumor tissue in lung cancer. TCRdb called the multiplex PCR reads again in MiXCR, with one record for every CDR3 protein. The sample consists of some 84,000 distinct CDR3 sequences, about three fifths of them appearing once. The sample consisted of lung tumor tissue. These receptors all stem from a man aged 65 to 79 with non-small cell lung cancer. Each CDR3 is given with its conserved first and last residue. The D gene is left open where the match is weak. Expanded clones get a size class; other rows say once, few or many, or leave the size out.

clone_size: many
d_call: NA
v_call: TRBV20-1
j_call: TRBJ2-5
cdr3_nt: TGCAGTGCTAGGCAACAGGGGACCCAGTACTTC
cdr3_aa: CSARQQGTQYF

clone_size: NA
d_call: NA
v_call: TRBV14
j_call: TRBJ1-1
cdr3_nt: TGTGCCAGCAGCCAATCCTTGCACACTGAAGCTTTCTTT
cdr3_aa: CASSQSLHTEAFF

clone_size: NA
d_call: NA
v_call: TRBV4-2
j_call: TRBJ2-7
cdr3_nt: TGTGCCAGCAACCAAGGGGGGCTCACCTACAATGAGCAGTACTTC
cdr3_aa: CASNQGGLTYNEQYF

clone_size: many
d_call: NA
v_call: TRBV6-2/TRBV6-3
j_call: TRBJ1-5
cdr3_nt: TGTGCCAGCAGAACAGGGAATCAGCCCCAGCATTTT
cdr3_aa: CASRTGNQPQHF

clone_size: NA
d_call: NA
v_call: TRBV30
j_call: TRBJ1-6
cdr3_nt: TGTGCCTTCGACAGGACCGGCTATAATTCACCCCTCCACTTT
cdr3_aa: CAFDRTGYNSPLHF

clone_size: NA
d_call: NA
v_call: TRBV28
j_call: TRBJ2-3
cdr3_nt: TGTGCCAGCAGTTTTCTCCTCCTTTGCGGAGATACGCAGTATTTT
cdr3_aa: CASSFLLLCGDTQYF

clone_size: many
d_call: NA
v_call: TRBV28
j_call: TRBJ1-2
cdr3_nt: TGTGCCAGCAGCCTGGGAGTAGTTGGCTACACCTTC
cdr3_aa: CASSLGVVGYTF

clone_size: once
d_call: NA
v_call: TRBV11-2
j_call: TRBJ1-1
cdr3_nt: TGTGCCAGCAGCTTAGTCGGGGACACGGGGCAGTACACTGAAGCTTCCTTT
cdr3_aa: CASSLVGDTGQYTEASF

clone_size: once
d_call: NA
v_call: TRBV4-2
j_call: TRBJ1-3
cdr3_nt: TGTGCCAGCAGCCGACGACGGGGCATTGGAAACACCATATATTTT
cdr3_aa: CASSRRRGIGNTIYF

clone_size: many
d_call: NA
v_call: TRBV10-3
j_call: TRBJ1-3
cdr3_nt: TGTGCCATCAGCACAGGGATTTATGGAAACACCATATATTTT
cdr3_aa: CAISTGIYGNTIYF